This TCR beta chain emerged from a study of neurological immune-mediated disorders (dated by TCRdb to 2018 to 2020). Describing the broader study: Of the roughly 34 multiple sclerosis patients, some 31 had relapsing-remitting MS and 3 had secondary progressive MS. The study compared peripheral blood TCR-beta repertoires of HTLV-I-associated myelopathy (HAM/TSP) patients, multiple sclerosis patients and healthy controls using UMI-based sequencing. Longitudinal samples, technical triplicates and paired sorted CD4+ and CD8+ T-cell subsets, alongside PBMC samples, were included among the roughly 100 TCR-beta libraries. The cohort comprised roughly 65 subjects: roughly 14 HAM/TSP patients, 35 or so multiple sclerosis patients and around 20 healthy controls.

This clonotype came up many times. Its antigen remains unidentified. There are no base qualities to consult, and no much larger clone falls within one base. Here is what the overall study found, with its caveats: TCR clonal expansion was greatest in HAM/TSP patients and smallest in MS patients, who ranked below even healthy controls. No clinical or MRI features were associated with the MS cluster, and the authors said that larger cohorts are needed. No identical CDR3 amino acid sequences were found to be shared among expanded clones across subjects, suggesting that TCR-beta repertoires were private in all groups. Phylogenetic analysis grouped repertoires from 18 of 34 MS patients into a cluster of related CDR3 sequences, suggesting a possible repertoire-level signature.

cDNA synthesis used template-switch 5'RACE with a primer carrying a 10-nucleotide random unique molecular identifier tagging each TCR transcript. Over 180 million TCR-beta sequences, covering 15-18 subjects, were produced in each sequencing run. The RNeasy kit was used for extraction of total RNA. The KAPA Real-time Library Amplification kit was used to amplify TCR-beta VDJ regions with primers for the TCR constant region and the 5'RACE anchor. A first PCR added sample indexes and Illumina adaptors, and a second PCR then raised library yield. After purification with Ampure beads, the TCR product of roughly 650 bp was size-selected on a 2% E-gel SizeSelection system. Before pooling, library quality was assessed on a Bioanalyzer, concentration was determined with Qubit, and library quantification was performed with the Kapa Library Quantification kit. Paired-end 2 x 150 bp sequencing of the libraries was performed on an Illumina HiSeq 2500. To increase sequence diversity, about 25-31% phiX was spiked into each library pool. Per the source publication's procedure: Quality-filtered reads were processed with the UMI-based MiGEC pipeline, and over 85% of raw TCR sequences were removed by the MiGEC pipeline during error correction. IMGT germline references were used for alignment of VDJ genes, and clonotypes were defined by a unique CDR3 amino acid sequence together with V-J genes. Clonal expansion, Shannon diversity, and CDR3 relatedness (CalcPairwiseDistances, ClusterSamples) were evaluated with VDJtools, and phylogenetic trees were built with CLCbio workbench. Using coefficient-of-variation modelling across technical triplicates, the study counted a clone as expanded if it had at least 8 unique UMIs. Clones were called with MiXCR by TCRdb after fastp trimmed the public reads at Q25, and only in-frame beta chains were retained. Duplicate CDR3 protein sequences are folded into a single record with the most common DNA and genes. The V and J calls, along with clone size, are taken from TCRdb and not from the paper's own processing. The sample contains 66,000 or so distinct CDR3 sequences, under 3.5% of them found a single time. The ten largest account for about 4% of the sample.

Unsorted PBMC libraries were generated from 2 million PBMCs stored in RNAlater at -80 °C until RNA extraction. Multiple sclerosis patients were enrolled in a US clinical protocol evaluating disease progression by magnetic resonance imaging. Peripheral blood was subjected to Ficoll-Hypaque density gradient centrifugation to isolate PBMCs, which were then cryopreserved in liquid nitrogen. CDR1 and CDR2 are read off the germline V gene as SGHVS and FNYEAQ. The CDR3 measures 15 amino acids from cysteine to phenylalanine. The DNA shown is the 45-base CDR3, in frame from base 1. V was cut back by 2 bases and J by 4 bases, leaving a gap of 14 bases between them.

This clonotype was sampled from a man aged 35-49 years with multiple sclerosis. Material: PBMCs. The rearranged segments are TRBV7-6 and TRBJ1-2; the D segment cannot be called with confidence. The nucleotides read TGTGCCAGCAGCTTACACGACGCGGGGTTCTATGGCTACACCTTC. Protein translation: CASSLHDAGFYGYTF.